This entry concerns a single T cell receptor (beta chain). In its sample, this clonotype was seen a few times. It lacks a known antigen. No much larger clonotype is one base removed from it; base qualities were not supplied. The sample belongs to a study of T cell repertoires in cytomegalovirus infection (dated by TCRdb to the late 2010s). For the wider study: Donor HLA type was relevant to the analysis, because carriage of CMV infection together with the matching HLA type was indicated by public TCR beta signatures. General findings and caveats noted by the study authors: The ex vivo response was dominated by HLA-C-restricted CMV-specific TCR beta clonotypes, which also provided the single most frequent clonotype in two of eight donors. Cumulative frequency of public TCR beta family members discriminated carriers of CMV infection plus the relevant HLA type in this cohort and an independent 352-donor cohort.

Reading from cysteine to phenylalanine, the CDR3 counts 12 amino acids. This entry keeps only the CDR3 DNA: 36 bases, framed from base 1. Per the germline V gene, SNHLY is the CDR1 and FYNNEI is the CDR2. V drops 4 bases and J drops 8 bases, leaving 8 bases in between. TCRdb shows the sequencer as Illumina HiSeq 1500. Starting from the raw public reads, TCRdb applied fastp trimming at Q25, assembled clones with MiXCR and retained in-frame beta chains. Under each unique CDR3 protein, matching rows form one entry showing the most common genes and DNA. The sample table holds fewer than 200,000 distinct CDR3 sequences, of which about 21% were seen once. Less than 3% of the sample is held by the ten biggest clonotypes.

The TCR sequence derives from a human donor in good health (CMV status not recorded). Some clones in this sample may be carry-over from other donors' samples. The sequencing sample was made of PBMCs. Recombination joined TRBV2 with TRBJ1-4; the D gene lacks a confident call. The nucleotide sequence reads as follows: TGTGCCAGCAGTGGAGGGTGGGAAAAACTGTTTTTT. It translates as CASSGGWEKLFF.